The table lists the clone carrying this T cell receptor beta chain with a few counts. What it binds is unknown. The CDR3 has 14 residues. With 8 bases removed from V and 9 bases from J, the gap between germline ends came to 17 bases. The germline V gene has CDR1 MNHEY and CDR2 SMNVEV (reference sequence). This sample stems from a study of blood T cells in healthy people across ages. Points from the study as a whole: Researchers deemed the diversity estimates from one million T cells underestimates.

The sample providers were healthy Caucasian people from Russia, aged about 6 to 95. Drawn from each donor were approximately 9.2 milliliters of peripheral blood. Next came a second PCR, run for about 7 to 12 cycles, which used a sample-barcoded 5' primer along with a J-beta primer mix. TCRdb reprocessed the 5' RACE reads via MiXCR and lists one record per CDR3 protein. Altogether 750,000 to 950,000 distinct CDR3 sequences are present, around 29% being singletons, with the ten largest covering around 9.6%. The same data also contributed to another study, on T cells of mothers and their children. That report adds: Every mother produced more than 8.5 million TCR beta CDR3 reads, whereas every child provided roughly 3 million.

The sample was blood. This chain connects TRBV27 to TRBJ1-6; TRBD1 is a possible D gene (5 bases). This receptor was obtained from a woman aged 40 to 55 in good health. CDR3 in amino acids: CASSFGGFGSPLHF. The CDR3 nucleotides read TGTGCCAGCTCTTTCGGGGGGTTCGGTTCACCCCTCCACTTT.